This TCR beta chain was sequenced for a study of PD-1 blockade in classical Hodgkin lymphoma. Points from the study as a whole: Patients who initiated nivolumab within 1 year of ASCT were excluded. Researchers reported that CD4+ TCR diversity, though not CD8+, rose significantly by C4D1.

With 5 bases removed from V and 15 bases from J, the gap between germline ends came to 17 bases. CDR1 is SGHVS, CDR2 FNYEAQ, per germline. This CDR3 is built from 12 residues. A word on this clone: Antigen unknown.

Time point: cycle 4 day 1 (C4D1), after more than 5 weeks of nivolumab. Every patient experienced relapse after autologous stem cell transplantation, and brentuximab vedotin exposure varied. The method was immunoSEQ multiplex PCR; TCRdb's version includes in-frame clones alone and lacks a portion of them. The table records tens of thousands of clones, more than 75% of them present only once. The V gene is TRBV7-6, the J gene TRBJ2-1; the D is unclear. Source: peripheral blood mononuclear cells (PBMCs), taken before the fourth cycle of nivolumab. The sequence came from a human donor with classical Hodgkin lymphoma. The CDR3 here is CASSPGPGPGFF. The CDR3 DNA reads TGTGCCAGCAGCCCCGGTCCGGGCCCTGGGTTCTTC.